What follows are 26 T cell receptor beta chains derived from one specimen sequenced in a study of blood T cell repertoires in COVID-19. Sequencing was performed with immunoSEQ multiplex PCR; in TCRdb, only in-frame clones are kept and a portion is missing. The sample carries under 200,000 clones, about nine tenths recorded once. The specimen sequenced was peripheral blood. These receptor sequences come from a man aged 55 to 70 with acute or convalescent COVID-19.

The CDR3 region has the DNA TGTGCCAGCAGGCCGACAGGGGCACGATCACCCCTCCACTTT. Amino acid sequence: CASRPTGARSPLHF. The chain couples TRBV27 to TRBJ1-6; 8 bases match TRBD1. V shed 6 bases and J 10 bases; nucleotides not matched to a gene: 8. The CDR3 length is 14 residues. Looked up from germline, CDR1 is MNHEY and CDR2 is SMNVEV (reference sequence).

V usage is TRBV3-1 (or the pseudogene TRBV3-2) and J usage is TRBJ1-4; D is undetermined. The CDR3 contains 16 residues. Germline V CDR1 and CDR2: LGHDT, YNNKEL (reference sequence). Trimming shortened V by 1 base and J by 4 bases, and 13 bases separated the two germline ends. The CDR3, as DNA: TGTGCCAGCAGCCAAGCCGTAGGACGGGATAATGAAAAACTGTTTTTT. This codes for CASSQAVGRDNEKLFF.

The chain couples TRBV11-3 to TRBJ2-1, with D perhaps TRBD2 (6 bases). Per germline, CDR1 SGHNT and CDR2 YENEEA. V was shortened by 6 bases and J by 10 bases, with 10 bases between the two germline ends. The CDR3 covers 11 residues. In DNA form, the CDR3 reads TGTGCCAGCAGACACGGAGGGGAGCAGTTCTTC. Protein: CASRHGGEQFF.

The CDR3 reads CASRLAGYNEQFF. CDR3 bases: TGTGCCAGCAGACTAGCGGGGTACAATGAGCAGTTCTTC. This sequence joins TRBV27 and TRBJ2-1; 10 nucleotides align to TRBD2. Germline CDR1 reads MNHEY; CDR2 reads SMNVEV (reference sequence). The CDR3 covers 13 residues. The junction had 0 bases not matched to a gene; V was cut back by 6 bases and J by 4 bases.

As regards this clone: One junction end disagrees with the germline gene, perhaps due to a read error. This chain joins TRBV9 and TRBJ2-5; TRBD1 matches at 11 bases. Per the germline V gene, CDR1 is SGDLS and CDR2 is YYNGEE. This CDR3 has 14 amino acids. CDR3 in DNA: TGTGCCAGCAGCGCGGACAGGGGGCAAGGGACCCAGTACTTC. Amino acid sequence: CASSADRGQGTQYF. The full variable domain, its missing parts supplied by reference TRBV9 and TRBJ2-5, is DSGVTQTPKHLITATGQRVTLRCSPRSGDLSVYWYQQSLDQGLQFLIQYYNGEERAKGNILERFSAQQFPDLHSELNLSSLELGDSALYFCASSADRGQGTQYFGPGTRLLVL.

The chain couples TRBV14 to TRBJ1-1, with D possibly TRBD1 on 5 matching bases. Per the germline V gene, CDR1 is SGHDN and CDR2 is FVKESK. V lost 4 bases and J lost 7, with 13 bases in between. The CDR3 has 13 amino acids. CDR3 sequence: CASSLTGRYEAFF. The CDR3 DNA follows: TGTGCCAGCAGCCTTACAGGACGGTATGAAGCTTTCTTT.

The J gene is TRBJ1-1, the V gene TRBV6-5, with 10 bases matching TRBD1. CDR1 is MNHEY and CDR2 is SVGAGI in the germline V gene. The CDR3 is made up of 14 amino acids. J lost 4 bases, V lost 6 bases, and 5 bases had no gene match. CDR3 amino acids: CASSLRQGATEAFF. The CDR3 bases are TGTGCCAGCAGCCTACGACAGGGGGCCACTGAAGCTTTCTTT.

In this sample, this clone turned up a few times. This chain connects TRBV5-1 to TRBJ2-5; D possibly corresponds to TRBD1 (6 bases). The V gene lost 2 bases and the J gene lost 7 bases, with 12 bases spanning the gap. From germline, CDR1 is SGHRS and CDR2 YFSETQ. The CDR3 is 13 residues long. The chain's CDR3 is CASSLSGEGTQYF. The DNA for the CDR3 is TGCGCCAGCAGCTTATCAGGGGAAGGGACCCAGTACTTC.

The rearrangement uses TRBV4-3 and TRBJ1-2, with D tentatively TRBD1 (5 bases). With 0 bases removed from V and 4 bases from J, the gap between germline ends came to 15 bases. In germline, CDR1 is LGHNA, CDR2 YSLEER. The CDR3 runs to 16 residues. The CDR3 spells CASSQDRGMEAYGYTF. Written as DNA, the CDR3 is TGCGCCAGCAGCCAAGATCGGGGGATGGAAGCCTATGGCTACACCTTC.

This chain links TRBV3-1 (or the pseudogene TRBV3-2) with TRBJ2-1, with 14 nucleotides matching TRBD2. The germline V gene encodes CDR1 LGHDT and CDR2 YNNKEL (reference sequence). Trimming removed 2 bases from V and 3 bases from J; junction bases left unmatched: 9. This CDR3 has 19 residues. CDR3: CASSQRTSGRILFYNEQFF. The CDR3, as DNA: TGTGCCAGCAGCCAACGGACTAGCGGGAGGATCCTCTTCTACAATGAGCAGTTCTTC.

This chain joins TRBV3-1 (or the pseudogene TRBV3-2) and TRBJ2-1; 10 positions match TRBD2. The V and J ends lost 4 bases and 8 bases, in that order; junction bases with no gene match: 8. The CDR3 length is 15 residues. The germline V gene encodes CDR1 LGHDT and CDR2 YNNKEL (reference sequence). The DNA of the CDR3 is TGTGCCAGCAGCCGCCCGGGACTAGCGATATATGAGCAGTTCTTC. Translating gives CASSRPGLAIYEQFF.

The genes are TRBV4-3 and TRBJ1-1, with D unclear. Deletions cut 0 bases from V and 2 bases from J, with 7 bases between. The germline V gene encodes CDR1 LGHNA and CDR2 YSLEER. The CDR3 spans 14 residues. CDR3 amino acids: CASSQDYVNTEAFF. In nucleotides, the CDR3 is TGCGCCAGCAGCCAAGACTACGTTAACACTGAAGCTTTCTTT.

CDR3 amino acids: CAWINKGASGPYEQYF. The CDR3 coding sequence is TGTGCCTGGATAAACAAAGGGGCTAGCGGTCCCTACGAGCAGTACTTC. This rearrangement joins TRBV30 to TRBJ2-7; 7 bases are shared with TRBD2. The germline CDR1 and CDR2 sequences are GTSNPN and SVGIG (reference sequence). The CDR3 runs to 16 residues. V was clipped by 4 bases and J by 2 bases; unmatched bases: 14.

The chain uses TRBV11-2 and TRBJ2-1; 7 nucleotides match TRBD1. Germline values: CDR1 SGHAT, CDR2 FQNNGV. This CDR3 has 14 residues. Losses at the gene ends were 5 bases for V and 12 bases for J; bases not matched to a gene: 13. The CDR3 DNA is TGTGCCAGCAGCGGGACAGAGATTGAGGATCGGCAGTTCTTC. It is translated as CASSGTEIEDRQFF.

V and J are TRBV7-9 and TRBJ1-3; maybe TRBD1 (5 bases). CDR3 length equals 16 residues. Trimming cost V 5 bases and J 4 bases, with 18 bases left between them. Germline CDR1 and CDR2: SEHNR and FQNEAQ (reference sequence). CDR3 nucleotide sequence: TGTGCCAGCAGCCCGAAGACAGACAAGGAGGGAAACACCATATATTTT. This codes for CASSPKTDKEGNTIYF.

The rearrangement uses TRBV9 and TRBJ2-3; D is ambiguous. In germline, CDR1 is SGDLS, CDR2 YYNGEE. This CDR3 comprises 16 residues. Trimming left V 3 bases short and J 0 bases short, with 14 bases between. CDR3 in DNA: TGTGCCAGCAGCGCCTTGGGTCAGGCGAGCACAGATACGCAGTATTTT. Translated: CASSALGQASTDTQYF. The full variable domain, rest sourced from reference TRBV9 and TRBJ2-3, is DSGVTQTPKHLITATGQRVTLRCSPRSGDLSVYWYQQSLDQGLQFLIQYYNGEERAKGNILERFSAQQFPDLHSELNLSSLELGDSALYFCASSALGQASTDTQYFGPGTRLTVL.

The V gene is TRBV24-1, the J gene TRBJ1-1; D might be TRBD1 (5 bases). Per germline, CDR1 KGHDR and CDR2 SFDVKD. V shed 2 bases and J shed 5 bases, with 11 bases lying between them. CDR3 length: 14 amino acids. CDR3 DNA: TGTGCCACCAGTGATTCGACAGTTCGAACTGAAGCTTTCTTT. It codes for CATSDSTVRTEAFF.

This clone came up once. V is TRBV7-9 and J is TRBJ1-4; weak D call: TRBD1 (6 bases). The germline CDR1 and CDR2 sequences are SEHNR and FQNEAQ (reference sequence). V was clipped by 5 bases and J by 0 bases, with 10 bases between them. The CDR3 contains 15 residues. Here the CDR3 DNA reads TGTGCCAGCAGCGGCTACAGGGCAACTAATGAAAAACTGTTTTTT. It codes for CASSGYRATNEKLFF.

The chain combines TRBV5-1 with TRBJ2-3, with 10 positions matching TRBD2. The CDR3 has 16 residues. The germline gives CDR1 SGHRS, CDR2 YFSETQ. The V gene end was trimmed by 4 bases and the J gene end by 0 bases; junction bases not matched to a gene: 5. The chain's CDR3 is CASSPRAGGSTDTQYF. CDR3 sequence (DNA): TGCGCCAGCAGCCCGAGAGCGGGGGGGAGCACAGATACGCAGTATTTT.

The rearrangement joins TRBV11-3 to TRBJ2-3; 8 nucleotides match TRBD1. This CDR3 region has 16 residues. Trimming at V came to 3 bases and at J to 0 bases, leaving 5 bases not matched to a gene. Germline assignment: CDR1 SGHNT and CDR2 YENEEA. In DNA, the CDR3 is TGTGCCAGCAGCTTCGGGACAGGACTTAGCACAGATACGCAGTATTTT. It codes for CASSFGTGLSTDTQYF.

The gene calls are TRBV7-9 and TRBJ1-4, with 10 bases aligning to TRBD1. The CDR3 covers 16 residues. Germline V gene data show CDR1 as SEHNR and CDR2 as FQNEAQ (reference sequence). Losses at the gene ends were 5 bases for V and 8 bases for J; bases not matched to a gene: 11. The CDR3 loop reads CASSARTGGAREKLFF. As DNA, the CDR3 is TGTGCCAGCAGCGCCCGGACAGGGGGGGCAAGGGAAAAACTGTTTTTT.

The chain has TRBV28 and TRBJ2-1, with 8 bases fitting TRBD2. The CDR3 runs 17 residues. Germline V lookup: CDR1 MDHEN, CDR2 SYDVKM. The trim removed 5 bases at V and 6 bases at J, leaving 15 bases unmatched. The CDR3 region is CASSPPLSSGSGNEQFF. CDR3 DNA sequence: TGTGCCAGCAGTCCACCCCTCTCAAGCGGGAGCGGCAATGAGCAGTTCTTC.

The rearrangement uses TRBV6-2 or TRBV6-3 and TRBJ1-6, with a weak D call TRBD1 (5 bases). The V gene lost 6 bases and the J gene lost 7 bases, with 19 bases spanning the gap. This CDR3 comprises 16 residues. CDR1 is MNHEY, CDR2 SVGEGT, per germline. The CDR3 bases are TGTGCCAGCAGCCCTACTACGGGGGGGGGAAATTCACCCCTCCACTTT. Amino acids: CASSPTTGGGNSPLHF.

The V and J genes are TRBV7-2 and TRBJ1-3; a possible D gene is TRBD1 (5 bases). Germline CDR1 SGHTA, CDR2 FQGNSA. CDR3 size: 15 residues. V lost 1 base and J lost 2, with 9 bases in between. CDR3 bases: TGTGCCAGCAGCTTAGAGGTACAGGCTGGAAACACCATATATTTT. Protein sequence: CASSLEVQAGNTIYF.

V usage is TRBV27 and J usage is TRBJ2-7; D might be TRBD2 (7 bases). CDR3 length equals 14 residues. Trimming took 2 bases from V and 4 from J, leaving 12 bases between them. Germline V gives CDR1 MNHEY, CDR2 SMNVEV (reference sequence). The CDR3 nucleotides are TGTGCCAGCAGTTTAGGCAGGGGAGGGTACGAGCAGTACTTC. It translates to CASSLGRGGYEQYF.

The chain employs TRBV7-9 and TRBJ1-3, with a tentative D call TRBD1 (6 bases). The CDR3 has 13 amino acids. The ends were cut back, 10 bases at V and 3 bases at J, with 13 bases in the middle. From germline, CDR1 is SEHNR and CDR2 FQNEAQ (reference sequence). The CDR3 here is CANGGASGNTIYF. The CDR3 DNA is TGTGCCAACGGGGGGGCGAGTGGAAACACCATATATTTT.